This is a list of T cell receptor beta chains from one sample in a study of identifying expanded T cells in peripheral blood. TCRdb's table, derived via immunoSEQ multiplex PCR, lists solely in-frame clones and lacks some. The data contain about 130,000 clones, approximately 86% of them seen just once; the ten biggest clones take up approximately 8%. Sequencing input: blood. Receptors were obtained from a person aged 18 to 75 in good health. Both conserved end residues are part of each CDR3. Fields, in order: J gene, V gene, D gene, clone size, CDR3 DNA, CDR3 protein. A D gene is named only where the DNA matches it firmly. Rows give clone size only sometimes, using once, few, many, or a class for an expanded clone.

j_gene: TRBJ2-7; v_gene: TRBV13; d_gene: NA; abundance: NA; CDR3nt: TGTGCCAGCAGCCCCCCCCCGAAGTCCGAGCAGTACTTC; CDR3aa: CASSPPPKSEQYF
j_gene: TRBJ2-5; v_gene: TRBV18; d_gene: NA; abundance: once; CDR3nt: TGTGCCAGCTCACCTCCGGACAGATGCCCCGAAGAGACCCAGTACTTC; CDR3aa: CASSPPDRCPEETQYF
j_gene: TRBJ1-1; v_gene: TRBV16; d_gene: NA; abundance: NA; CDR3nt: TGTGCCAGCCTTCTCGGGACGGCGAACACTGAAGCTTTCTTT; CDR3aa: CASLLGTANTEAFF
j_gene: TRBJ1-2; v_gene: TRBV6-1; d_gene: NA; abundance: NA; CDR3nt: TGTGCCAGCACTGAGACCGGGCAGGGCTACACCTTC; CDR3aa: CASTETGQGYTF
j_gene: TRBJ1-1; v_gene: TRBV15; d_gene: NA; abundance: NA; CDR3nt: TGTGCCACCAGCAGAGGTCAATGGGCGGACGGAGCTTTCTTT; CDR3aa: CATSRGQWADGAFF
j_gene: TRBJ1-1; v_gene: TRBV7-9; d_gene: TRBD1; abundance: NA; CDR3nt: TGTGCCAGCAGACAGGGGCTGTGGACTGAAGCTTTCTTT; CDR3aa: CASRQGLWTEAFF
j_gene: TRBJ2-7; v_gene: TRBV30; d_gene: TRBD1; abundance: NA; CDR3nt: TGTGCCTGGGGGGGATTCGGGACAGGCCTTGGGGAGCAGTACTTC; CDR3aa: CAWGGFGTGLGEQYF
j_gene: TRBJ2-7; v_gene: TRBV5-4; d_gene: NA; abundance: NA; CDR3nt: TGTGCCAGCAGCTTACCGACGGGGGAGCAGTACTTC; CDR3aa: CASSLPTGEQYF
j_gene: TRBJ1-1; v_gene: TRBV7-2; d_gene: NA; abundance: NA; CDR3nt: TGTGCCAGCGTATCATCTATGGACACTGAAGCTTTCTTT; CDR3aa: CASVSSMDTEAFF
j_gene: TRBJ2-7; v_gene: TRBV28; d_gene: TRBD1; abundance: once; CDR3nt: TGTGCCAGCAGTTCTCAGGGGGTAACCTACGAGCAGTACTTC; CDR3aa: CASSSQGVTYEQYF
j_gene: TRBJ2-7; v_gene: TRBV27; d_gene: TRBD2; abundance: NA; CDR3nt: TGTGCCAGCAGTTTACGGGGACTAGTTTACGAGCAGTACTTC; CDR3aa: CASSLRGLVYEQYF
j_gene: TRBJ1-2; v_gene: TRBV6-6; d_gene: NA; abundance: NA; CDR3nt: TGTGCCAGCATTCTAGGAGGAGTCGGTGGCTACACCTTC; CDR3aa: CASILGGVGGYTF
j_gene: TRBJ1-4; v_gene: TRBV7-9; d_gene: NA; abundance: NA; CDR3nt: TGTGCCAGCAGCTTAGGGATGCGTAATGAAAAACTGTTTTTT; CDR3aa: CASSLGMRNEKLFF
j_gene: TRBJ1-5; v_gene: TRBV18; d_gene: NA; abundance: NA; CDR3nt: TGTGCCAGCTCATCGACAAGGACACCTAAAGGCTATCAGCCCCAGCATTTT; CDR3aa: CASSSTRTPKGYQPQHF
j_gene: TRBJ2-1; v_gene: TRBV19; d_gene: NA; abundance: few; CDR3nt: TGTGCCAGTAGTCCGGGCCACCCATACAATGAGCAGTTCTTC; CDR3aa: CASSPGHPYNEQFF
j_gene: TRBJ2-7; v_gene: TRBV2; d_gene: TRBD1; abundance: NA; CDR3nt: TGTGCCAGCAGGGCCGCCGGGACAGACTTCTACGAGCAGTACTTC; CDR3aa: CASRAAGTDFYEQYF
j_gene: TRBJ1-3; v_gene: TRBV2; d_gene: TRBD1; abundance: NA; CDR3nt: TGTGCCAACAAGAAGGGGGCCGGCTCTGGAAACACCATATATTTT; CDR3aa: CANKKGAGSGNTIYF
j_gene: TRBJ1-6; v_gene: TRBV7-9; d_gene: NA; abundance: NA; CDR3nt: TGTGCCAGCAGCTTGGATTATTCACCCCTCCACTTT; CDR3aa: CASSLDYSPLHF
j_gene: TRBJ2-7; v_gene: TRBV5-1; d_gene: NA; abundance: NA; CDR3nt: TGCGCCAGCAGCAACCGGGAGCAGCAGTACTTC; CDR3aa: CASSNREQQYF
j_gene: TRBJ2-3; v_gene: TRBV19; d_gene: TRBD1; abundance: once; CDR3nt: TGTGCCAGTACCAGGGGGATGGCAGATACGCAGTATTTT; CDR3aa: CASTRGMADTQYF
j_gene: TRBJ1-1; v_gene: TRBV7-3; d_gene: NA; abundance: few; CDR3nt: TGTGCCAGCAGCCCGTGGAGCAGGGAACTTAACACTGAAGCTTTCTTT; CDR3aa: CASSPWSRELNTEAFF
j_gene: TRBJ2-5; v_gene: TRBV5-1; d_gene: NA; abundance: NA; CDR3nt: TGCGCCAGCAGCTTGTCCGGACAGTCCCAAGAGACCCAGTACTTC; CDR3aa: CASSLSGQSQETQYF
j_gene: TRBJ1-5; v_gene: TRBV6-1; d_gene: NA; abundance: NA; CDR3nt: TGTGCCAGCAGTGGGGGGGGGTCATATAGCAATCAGCCCCAGCATTTT; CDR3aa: CASSGGGSYSNQPQHF
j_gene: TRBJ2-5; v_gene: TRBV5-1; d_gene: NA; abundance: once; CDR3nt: TGCGCCAGCAGCAAAATCATCCAAGAGACCCAGTACTTC; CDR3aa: CASSKIIQETQYF
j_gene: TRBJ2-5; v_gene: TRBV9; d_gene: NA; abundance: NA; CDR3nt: TGTGCCAGCAGCGTAGAGCCACAGCAAGAGACCCAGTACTTC; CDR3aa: CASSVEPQQETQYF
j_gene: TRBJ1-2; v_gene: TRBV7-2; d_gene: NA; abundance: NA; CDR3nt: TGTGCCAGCAGCTTAAGCCAGGGGATGTATGGCTACACCTTC; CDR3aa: CASSLSQGMYGYTF
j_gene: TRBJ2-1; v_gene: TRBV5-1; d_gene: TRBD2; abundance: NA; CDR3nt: TGCGCCAGCAGCTTGGAAGCGGGAGCGCTCGATGAGCAGTTCTTC; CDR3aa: CASSLEAGALDEQFF
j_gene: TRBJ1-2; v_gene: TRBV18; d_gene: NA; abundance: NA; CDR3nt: TGTGCCAGCTCACCTGGCGGAGCAACTAACTATGGCTACACCTTC; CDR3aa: CASSPGGATNYGYTF
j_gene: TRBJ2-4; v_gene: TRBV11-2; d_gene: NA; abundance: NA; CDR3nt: TGTGCCAGCAGCTCGACGGGTGGCGGAAACATTCAGTACTTC; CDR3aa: CASSSTGGGNIQYF
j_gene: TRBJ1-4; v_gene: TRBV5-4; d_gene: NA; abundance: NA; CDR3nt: TGTGCCAGCAGCTTGGATCAGGGTAATGAAAAACTGTTTTTT; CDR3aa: CASSLDQGNEKLFF
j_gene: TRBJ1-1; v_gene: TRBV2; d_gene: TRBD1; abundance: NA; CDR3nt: TGTGCCAGCAGTTCCACAGGGGGCATAGGCACTGAAGCTTTCTTT; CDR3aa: CASSSTGGIGTEAFF
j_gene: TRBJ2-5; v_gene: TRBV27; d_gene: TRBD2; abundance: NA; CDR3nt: TGTGCCAGCGCGGACGGGGGAGGGAAGAAGACCCAGTACTTC; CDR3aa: CASADGGGKKTQYF
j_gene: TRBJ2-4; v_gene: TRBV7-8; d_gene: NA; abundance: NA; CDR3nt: TGTGCCAGCAGCCAGGGACATCTATTAGCCAAAAACATTCAGTACTTC; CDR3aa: CASSQGHLLAKNIQYF
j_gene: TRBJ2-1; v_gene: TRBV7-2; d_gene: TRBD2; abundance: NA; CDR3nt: TGTGCCAGCAGTCACCCTAGCGGGAGTCTCTCAGCCCATGAGCAGTTCTTC; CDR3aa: CASSHPSGSLSAHEQFF
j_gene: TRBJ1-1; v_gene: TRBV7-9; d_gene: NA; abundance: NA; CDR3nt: TGTGCCAGCAGCCACCGGGACCTAAACACTGAAGCTTTCTTT; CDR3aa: CASSHRDLNTEAFF
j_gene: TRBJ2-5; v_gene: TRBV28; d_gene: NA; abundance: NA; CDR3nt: TGTGCCAGCAGTCCCCAGGGACGCCTCCAAGAGACCCAGTACTTC; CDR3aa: CASSPQGRLQETQYF
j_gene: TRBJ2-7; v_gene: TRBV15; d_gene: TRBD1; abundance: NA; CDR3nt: TGTGCCACCAGCAGACTGAAGGTTCTAACCGGGACAGGCTACGAGCAGTACTTC; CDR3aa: CATSRLKVLTGTGYEQYF
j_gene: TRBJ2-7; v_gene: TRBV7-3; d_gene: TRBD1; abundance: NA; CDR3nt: TGTGCCAGCAGCCGACGGGACAGCTACGAGCAGTACTTC; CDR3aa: CASSRRDSYEQYF
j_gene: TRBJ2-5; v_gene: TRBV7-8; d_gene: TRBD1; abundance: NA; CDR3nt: TGTGCCAGCAGTGGGACAGGGCGGGAGACCCAGTACTTC; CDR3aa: CASSGTGRETQYF
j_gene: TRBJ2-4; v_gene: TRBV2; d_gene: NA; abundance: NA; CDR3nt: TGTGCCAGCATGAGGGAGGCCAAAAACATTCAGTACTTC; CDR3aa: CASMREAKNIQYF
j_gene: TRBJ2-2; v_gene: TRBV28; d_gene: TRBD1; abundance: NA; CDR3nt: TGTGCCAGCGGGGAGACAGGGAGGGAGCTGTTTTTT; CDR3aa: CASGETGRELFF
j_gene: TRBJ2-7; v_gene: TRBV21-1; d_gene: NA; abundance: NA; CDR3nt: TGTGCCAGCAGACCTATCTCCGGGACATACGAGCAGTACTTC; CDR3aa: CASRPISGTYEQYF
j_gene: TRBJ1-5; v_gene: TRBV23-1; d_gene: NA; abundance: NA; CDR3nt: TGCGCCAGCAGTCAACCCAAAGGACACAATCAGCCCCAGCATTTT; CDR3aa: CASSQPKGHNQPQHF
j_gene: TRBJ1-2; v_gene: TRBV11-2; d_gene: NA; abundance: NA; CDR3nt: TGTGCCAGCAGCTTAGATGAGGGACGCAACTATGGCTACACCTTC; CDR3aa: CASSLDEGRNYGYTF
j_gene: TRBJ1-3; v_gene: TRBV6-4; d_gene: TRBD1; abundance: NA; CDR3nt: TGTGCCAGCAGCCGGACAGGACGCCTCTCTGGAAACACCATATATTTT; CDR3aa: CASSRTGRLSGNTIYF
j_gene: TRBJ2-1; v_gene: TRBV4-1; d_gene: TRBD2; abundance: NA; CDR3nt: TGCGCCAGCAGCCAAGAAGGTGGGCTAGCGGGGGGGCTTCAGCAGTTCTTC; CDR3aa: CASSQEGGLAGGLQQFF
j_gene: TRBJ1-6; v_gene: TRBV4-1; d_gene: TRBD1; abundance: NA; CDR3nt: TGCGCCAGCAGCCAAACCGAGACGCCGGGACAGGCTAATTCACCCCTCCACTTT; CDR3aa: CASSQTETPGQANSPLHF
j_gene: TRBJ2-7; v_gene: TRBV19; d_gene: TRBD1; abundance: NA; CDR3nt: TGTGCCAGTAGTATAACGGGACAGGGGACCTACGAGCAGTACTTC; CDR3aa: CASSITGQGTYEQYF
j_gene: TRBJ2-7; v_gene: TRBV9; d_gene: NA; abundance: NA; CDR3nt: TGTGCCAGCAGCGGGACGCTCACCTACGAGCAGTACTTC; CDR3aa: CASSGTLTYEQYF
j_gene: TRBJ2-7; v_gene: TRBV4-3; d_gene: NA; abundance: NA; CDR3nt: TGCGCCAGCAGCCAAGGGGGGTCGGGCGAGCAGTACTTC; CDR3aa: CASSQGGSGEQYF
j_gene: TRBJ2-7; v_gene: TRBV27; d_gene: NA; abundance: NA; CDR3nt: TGTGCCAGCAGCCCTTCCGGCTACGAGCAGTACTTC; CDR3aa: CASSPSGYEQYF
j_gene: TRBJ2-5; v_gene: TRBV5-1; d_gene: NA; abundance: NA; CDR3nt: TGCGCCAGCAGCTTCCGGACTCCGAGACGGCAGACCCAGTACTTC; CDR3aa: CASSFRTPRRQTQYF
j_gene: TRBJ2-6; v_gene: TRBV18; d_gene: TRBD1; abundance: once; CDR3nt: TGTGCCAGCTTCGGACAGGGGTTTGGGGCCAACGTCCTGACTTTC; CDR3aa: CASFGQGFGANVLTF
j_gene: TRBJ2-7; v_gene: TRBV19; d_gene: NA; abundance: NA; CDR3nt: TGTGCCAGTAACACAGGGAGTTCCTACGAGCAGTACTTC; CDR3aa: CASNTGSSYEQYF